This TCR beta chain was identified during a study of T cells in Graves' hyperthyroidism and ophthalmopathy (dated by TCRdb to the late 2010s). As for the study more broadly: Peripheral blood was collected at initial diagnosis, before any treatment. TCR V-J signatures able to tell the groups apart were searched for in a discovery cohort of about a hundred patients, of whom roughly 42 had Graves' ophthalmopathy and roughly 58 had stable Graves' hyperthyroidism. Prospective prediction of ophthalmopathy was tested in an independent validation cohort of 18 to 20 hyperthyroidism patients and some 17 patients who later progressed to ophthalmopathy. Thyroid tissue and blood T-cell repertoires from roughly 6 Graves' hyperthyroidism patients were also compared in the study. Following sampling, methimazole starting at 30 mg daily was given to hyperthyroidism patients, and high-dose intravenous methylprednisolone was given to ophthalmopathy patients. According to the paper, TCR Vbeta CDR3 sequencing was carried out on some 130 peripheral blood samples, which came from fewer than 50 ophthalmopathy, around 75 hyperthyroidism and roughly 17 progressor patients. The approximately 100 discovery patients were randomly split 7:3 into training and test sets.

The TCR beta CDR3 regions were amplified from the RNA transcripts. For the first round of RT-PCR on the TCR CDR3, the HTBI primer set was used together with the Qiagen OneStep RT-PCR kit. Libraries were constructed in a second round of multiplex PCR, after which size selection and purification were performed. Sequencing of the libraries was done on an Illumina HiSeq2000 using paired-end 100 bp reads. As for how the authors treated the data: SOAPnuke was used to process the raw data, removing reads that contained adapters or uncalled bases, had a mean Phred below 15, or lacked an exact match to the constant primer or identifier. High-quality paired reads were merged with COPE v1.2.5, and unique nucleotide sequences were defined as clonotypes. MiTCR v1.1 was used to align the clonotypes against IMGT TRBV, TRBD and TRBJ reference segments. The analysis was restricted to V-J combinations with a frequency above 0.0001, which together covered around 99% of the repertoires. The TCS score was defined as F50 (clonal expansion) divided by E x V (chaos), with BLOSUM62-based TCRdist calculated between CDR3 peptides within each V-J. Welch's t-statistics and random forest reduced just over 500 V-J features to 10 to 15, which were used in a naive Bayes classifier (R e1071). Using fastp trimming at Q25 and MiXCR clonotype assembly, TCRdb reanalyzed the public sequencing data and kept in-frame beta chains. Rows with one shared CDR3 protein collapse into an entry with the most common genes and DNA. V and J calls and clone size were set by TCRdb, not the authors. The sample table contains approximately 380,000 distinct CDR3 sequences; only one count was recorded for about 14% of them. The ten largest clones represent around 28% of the sample.

Overall results and qualifications from the work: Most expanded thyroid clonotypes (frequency above 0.001) were also found in blood, which suggests that blood repertoires may mirror thyroid immune responses. During validation, the model predicted progression to ophthalmopathy a median of roughly six months ahead of onset, with almost 71% sensitivity and more than 72% specificity. A 13 V-J signature model separated ophthalmopathy from stable hyperthyroidism, with nearly 90% sensitivity and 81% to 82% specificity in cross-validation and 80%/75% in testing. No statistical method was used to fix the sample size in advance, and group allocation was not hidden from the investigators.

The CDR3 contains 13 residues, cysteine and phenylalanine counted. Of the read, only the CDR3 DNA is kept; its 39 bases are in frame from base 1. Per the germline V gene, ENHRY is the CDR1 and SYGVKD is the CDR2. A few counts support this clonotype. The specificity of this receptor is unknown. The junction departs from germline at one end; a sequencing error may be responsible. Ophthalmopathy patients had moderately to severely active disease, Clinical Activity Score of at least 3, NOSPECS grade of at least 4, and duration under 3 months. Any patient with an uncontrolled infection, another autoimmune disease, pregnancy or lactation was excluded. Diagnoses relied on clinical symptoms, serum thyroxine and TRAb, thyroid ultrasound and orbital computed tomography. PBMCs were separated from over 9 ml of fresh peripheral blood using Ficoll-Paque density gradient centrifugation. Trizol reagent was used to extract total RNA, and RNA quality was then checked on an Agilent 2100 Bioanalyzer.

The chain links TRBV10-3 with TRBJ2-5; a confident D gene designation cannot be given. This sequence originates from a man aged 45 to 65 with Graves' ophthalmopathy. Sequencing used blood. The CDR3 is CAIREFGGETQYF. The DNA sequence is TGTGCCATCAGAGAGTTTGGCGGAGAGACCCAGTACTTC.